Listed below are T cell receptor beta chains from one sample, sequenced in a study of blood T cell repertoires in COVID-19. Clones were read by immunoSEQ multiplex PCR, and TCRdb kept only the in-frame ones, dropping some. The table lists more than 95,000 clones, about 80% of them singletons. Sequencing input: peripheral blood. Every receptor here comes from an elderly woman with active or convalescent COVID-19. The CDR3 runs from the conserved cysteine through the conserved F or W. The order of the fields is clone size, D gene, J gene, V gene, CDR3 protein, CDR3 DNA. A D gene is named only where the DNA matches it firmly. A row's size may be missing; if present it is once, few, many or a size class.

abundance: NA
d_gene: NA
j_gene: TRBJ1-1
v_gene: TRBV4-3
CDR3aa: CASSQDWAELTEAFF
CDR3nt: TGCGCCAGCAGCCAAGATTGGGCAGAACTCACTGAAGCTTTCTTT

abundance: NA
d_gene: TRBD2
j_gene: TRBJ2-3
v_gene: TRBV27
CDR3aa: CASSLSDGGDWDTQYF
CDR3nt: TGTGCCAGCAGTTTATCGGACGGGGGGGATTGGGATACGCAGTATTTT

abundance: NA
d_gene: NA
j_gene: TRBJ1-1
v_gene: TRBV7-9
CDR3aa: CASSETVNTEAFF
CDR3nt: TGTGCCAGCAGCGAGACAGTGAACACTGAAGCTTTCTTT

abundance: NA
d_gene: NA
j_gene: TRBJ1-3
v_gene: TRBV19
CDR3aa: CASSPLVGDTSELGGNTIYF
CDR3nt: TGTGCCAGTAGTCCTCTCGTCGGGGACACTTCAGAGCTTGGTGGAAACACCATATATTTT

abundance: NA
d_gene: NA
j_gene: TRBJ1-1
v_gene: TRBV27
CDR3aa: CASSLSVGGPSEAFF
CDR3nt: TGTGCCAGCAGTTTATCTGTCGGGGGGCCGTCTGAAGCTTTCTTT

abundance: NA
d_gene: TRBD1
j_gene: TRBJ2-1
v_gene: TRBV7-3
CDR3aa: CASSQTGVGNEQFF
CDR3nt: TGTGCCAGCAGCCAAACAGGGGTGGGCAATGAGCAGTTCTTC

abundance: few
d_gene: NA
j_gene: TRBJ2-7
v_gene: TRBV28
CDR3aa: CASSDRVRGGQYF
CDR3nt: TGTGCCAGCAGCGACAGGGTGCGGGGCGGGCAGTACTTC

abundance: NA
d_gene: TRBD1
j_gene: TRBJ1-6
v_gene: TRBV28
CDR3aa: CASRTPTGATSNSPLHF
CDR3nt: TGTGCCAGCAGAACACCGACAGGGGCCACATCGAATTCACCCCTCCACTTT

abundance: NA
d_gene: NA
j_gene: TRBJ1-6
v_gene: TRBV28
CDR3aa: CASSSPAGEDNSPLHF
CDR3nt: TGTGCCAGCAGTTCACCGGCGGGGGAAGATAATTCACCCCTCCACTTT

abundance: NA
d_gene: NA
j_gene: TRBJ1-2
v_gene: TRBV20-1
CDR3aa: CSALQTYGYTF
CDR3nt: TGCAGTGCTCTCCAAACTTATGGCTACACCTTC

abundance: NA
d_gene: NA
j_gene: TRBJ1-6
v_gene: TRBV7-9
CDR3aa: CASSTPTGNNSPLHF
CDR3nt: TGTGCCAGCAGCACTCCAACAGGGAATAATTCACCCCTCCACTTT

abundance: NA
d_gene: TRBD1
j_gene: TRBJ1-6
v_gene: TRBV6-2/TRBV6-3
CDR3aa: CASSWDRGSPLHF
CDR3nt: TGTGCCAGCAGTTGGGACAGGGGTTCACCCCTCCACTTT

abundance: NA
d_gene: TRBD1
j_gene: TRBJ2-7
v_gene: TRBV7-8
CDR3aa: CASSLVGTGGHEQYF
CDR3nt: TGTGCCAGCAGCTTAGTCGGGACAGGGGGCCACGAGCAGTACTTC

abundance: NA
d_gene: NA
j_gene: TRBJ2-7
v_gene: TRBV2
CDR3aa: CASKSKGSSYEQYF
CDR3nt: TGTGCCAGCAAATCGAAAGGGAGCTCCTACGAGCAGTACTTC

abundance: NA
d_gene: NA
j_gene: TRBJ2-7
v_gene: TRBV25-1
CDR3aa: CASSHSPRGYEQYF
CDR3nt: TGTGCCAGCAGCCATTCCCCTCGGGGCTACGAGCAGTACTTC